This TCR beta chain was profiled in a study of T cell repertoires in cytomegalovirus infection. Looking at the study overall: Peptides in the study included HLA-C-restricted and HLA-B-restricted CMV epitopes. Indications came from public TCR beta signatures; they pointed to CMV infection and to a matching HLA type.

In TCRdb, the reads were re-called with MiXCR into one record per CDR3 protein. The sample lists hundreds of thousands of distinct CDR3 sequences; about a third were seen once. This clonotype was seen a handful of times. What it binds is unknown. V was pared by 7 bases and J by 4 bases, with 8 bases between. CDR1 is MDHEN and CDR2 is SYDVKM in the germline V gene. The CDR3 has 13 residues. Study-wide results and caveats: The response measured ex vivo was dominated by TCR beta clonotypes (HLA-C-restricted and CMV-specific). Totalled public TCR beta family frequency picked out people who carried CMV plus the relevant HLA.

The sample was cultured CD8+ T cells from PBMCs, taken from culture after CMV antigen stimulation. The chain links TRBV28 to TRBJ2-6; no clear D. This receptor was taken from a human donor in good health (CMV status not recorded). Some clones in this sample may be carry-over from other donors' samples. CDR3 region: CASTVGGANVLTF. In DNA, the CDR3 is TGTGCCAGCACCGTCGGGGGGGCCAACGTCCTGACTTTC.